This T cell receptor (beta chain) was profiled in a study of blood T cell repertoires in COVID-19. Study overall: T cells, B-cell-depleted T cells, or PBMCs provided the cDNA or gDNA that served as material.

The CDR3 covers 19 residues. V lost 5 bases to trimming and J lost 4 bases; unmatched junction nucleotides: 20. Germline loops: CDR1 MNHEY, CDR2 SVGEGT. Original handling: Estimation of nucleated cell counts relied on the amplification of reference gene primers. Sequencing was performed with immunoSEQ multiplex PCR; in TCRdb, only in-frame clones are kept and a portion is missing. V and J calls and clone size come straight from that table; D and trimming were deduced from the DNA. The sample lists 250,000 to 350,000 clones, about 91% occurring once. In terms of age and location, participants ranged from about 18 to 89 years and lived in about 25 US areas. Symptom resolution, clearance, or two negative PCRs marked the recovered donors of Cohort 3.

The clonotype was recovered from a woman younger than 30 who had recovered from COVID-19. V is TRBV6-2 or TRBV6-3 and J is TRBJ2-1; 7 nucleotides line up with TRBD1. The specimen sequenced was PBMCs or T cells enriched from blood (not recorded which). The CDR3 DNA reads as TGTGCCAGCAGTCTCGACAGGGAGAATACTCTAGGCGGGTACAATGAGCAGTTCTTC. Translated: CASSLDRENTLGGYNEQFF.